Following are 11 T cell receptor beta chains from one sample sequenced in a study of naive and memory T cell subsets (dated by TCRdb to about 2017). Libraries were constructed by UMI-ligation and nested PCR. This sample was sequenced with an Illumina MiSeq. To cover both TRBC1 and TRBC2, the beta constant-region primer consisted of an equimolar mix of two oligonucleotides. In TCRdb, the public reads were trimmed at Q25 with fastp and aligned with MiXCR, with productive beta chains retained. CDR3 protein duplicates are merged, each entry listing the most common genes and DNA. This sample comprises over 75,000 distinct CDR3 sequences, over 10% of them detected only once. The biggest ten clones account for around 0.9% of the sample. Sample: central memory CD4+ T cells from blood. Reading the label with the study, this specimen's cell subset or site is: central memory, CD45RA- CD27+. The receptor source for this set is a human donor in good health.

This clonotype was counted only a few times. This sequence joins TRBV29-1 and TRBJ2-1; 14 bases fit TRBD2. Germline assignment: CDR1 SQVTM and CDR2 ANQGSEA. The junction had 1 base not matched to a gene; V was cut back by 0 bases and J by 3 bases. This CDR3 is built from 16 residues. CDR3 sequence (DNA): TGCAGCGTTGAAGAGGGACTAGCGGGAGTCTACAATGAGCAGTTCTTC. Translation: CSVEEGLAGVYNEQFF.

The V gene is TRBV28, the J gene TRBJ1-1; D remains unclear. This CDR3 is built from 14 residues. Trimming removed 6 bases from V and 5 bases from J, with 16 bases in between. CDR1 MDHEN and CDR2 SYDVKM come from the germline V gene. The CDR3 sequence: CASRTRARWTEAFF. CDR3 bases: TGTGCCAGCAGGACTAGGGCTAGATGGACTGAAGCTTTCTTT.

The table lists this clonotype with many counts. V gene TRBV7-2 combines with J gene TRBJ2-1; D is undetermined. Trimming removed 4 bases at V and 0 bases at J, with 10 bases between. Germline V CDR1 and CDR2: SGHTA, FQGNSA. The CDR3 sequence is 15 residues long. The CDR3 reads CASSSVLSSYNEQFF. As DNA, the CDR3 is TGTGCCAGCAGCTCGGTATTGAGCTCCTACAATGAGCAGTTCTTC.

In this sample, this clonotype is medium-sized (0.01 to 0.1%). The J gene is TRBJ2-1, the V gene TRBV5-1, with no clear D. The CDR3 is made up of 15 amino acids. V lost 4 bases and J 0 bases, leaving 11 bases between the germline ends. Germline V CDR1 and CDR2: SGHRS, YFSETQ. CDR3 in DNA: TGCGCCAGCAGCGAGTCCGGGCCCTCCTACAATGAGCAGTTCTTC. It translates to CASSESGPSYNEQFF.

The chain employs TRBV28 and TRBJ2-2; D remains unclear. Trimming shortened V by 7 bases and J by 0 bases, and 15 bases separated the two germline ends. The CDR3 is 16 residues long. Germline values: CDR1 MDHEN, CDR2 SYDVKM. CDR3 residues: CASTPRPYANTGELFF. CDR3 bases: TGTGCCAGCACCCCCCGCCCTTACGCGAACACCGGGGAGCTGTTTTTT.

In its sample, this clonotype was seen many times. The junction shows a germline mismatch at one end, possibly a read error. V and J are TRBV7-9 and TRBJ2-7; tentatively, D is TRBD2 (6 bases). Germline CDR1 reads SEHNR; CDR2 reads FQNEAQ (reference sequence). This CDR3 comprises 10 residues. CDR3 DNA sequence: TGTGCCAGCAGCCGACTAGACGGGGACTTC. It encodes CASSRLDGDF.

The chain has TRBV7-2 and TRBJ1-5; the match to TRBD1 covers 9 bases. Germline V gene sequence: CDR1 SGHTA, CDR2 FQGNSA. Unmatched junction bases numbered 10, after V lost 8 bases and J lost 2 bases. CDR3 length: 16 amino acids. This CDR3 is CASGTGILRGNQPQHF. Here the CDR3 DNA reads TGTGCCAGCGGGACAGGGATCTTGCGAGGCAATCAGCCCCAGCATTTT. The complete variable domain, with remaining parts taken from reference TRBV7-2 and TRBJ1-5, reads GAGVSQSPSNKVTEKGKDVELRCDPISGHTALYWYRQSLGQGLEFLIYFQGNSAPDKSGLPSDRFSAERTGGSVSTLTIQRTQQEDSAVYLCASGTGILRGNQPQHFGDGTRLSIL.

This clonotype came up many times. The chain links TRBV7-2 to TRBJ2-7; D is possibly TRBD2 (5 bases). Trimming removed 3 bases from V and 7 bases from J, with 10 bases in between. Germline CDR1 SGHTA, CDR2 FQGNSA. The CDR3 is 12 residues long. CDR3 residues: CASSFLWREQYF. The CDR3 DNA reads as TGTGCCAGCAGCTTCCTTTGGAGGGAGCAGTACTTC.

CDR3 in DNA: TGCGCCAGCAGCCCTGACTCGAGCTCCTACAATGAGCAGTTCTTC. Encoded protein: CASSPDSSSYNEQFF. This chain links TRBV5-1 with TRBJ2-1; D ambiguous. CDR1 and CDR2 (germline): SGHRS, YFSETQ. The CDR3 length is 15 residues. Trimming took 4 bases from V and 0 from J, leaving 11 bases between them.

This clonotype was seen ten or more times. CDR3 in amino acids: CASSPQVQGWDGYTF. The DNA of the CDR3 is TGTGCCAGCAGCCCCCAAGTACAGGGATGGGATGGCTACACCTTC. The V and J genes are TRBV7-2 and TRBJ1-2; tentative D call: TRBD1 (6 bases). The CDR3 runs to 15 residues. The germline CDR1 and CDR2 sequences are SGHTA and FQGNSA. V lost 5 bases and J 6 bases, leaving 19 bases between the germline ends.

This clonotype has more than one count but fewer than ten. V gene TRBV5-1 combines with J gene TRBJ2-5; TRBD2 aligns across 10 bases. The CDR3 length is 15 residues. V lost 4 bases and J lost 3; bases outside the gene matches: 6. The germline V gene encodes CDR1 SGHRS and CDR2 YFSETQ. Here the CDR3 reads CASSERTSGEETQYF. The DNA of the CDR3 is TGCGCCAGCAGCGAGAGGACTAGCGGAGAAGAGACCCAGTACTTC.